This is a list of T cell receptor beta chains from one sample in a study of glioma-infiltrating T cells after dendritic cell vaccination. Sequenced by immunoSEQ multiplex PCR; TCRdb stores in-frame clones only, minus some. The sample lists about 38,000 clones, about 80% seen once, with about 8% in the top ten. The sequencing used blood, collected before dendritic cell vaccination. The receptors derive from a human donor with glioblastoma. Both conserved end residues are part of each CDR3. The order of the fields is J gene, V gene, D gene, CDR3 length, clone size, CDR3 DNA, CDR3 protein. A D gene is named only where the DNA matches it firmly. Clone size is stated in some rows and not others, as once, few, many or a class when expanded.

>TRBJ2-2|TRBV4-3|TRBD2|18|.
TGCGCCAGCAGCCAAGACGTGTGGGAGGGGTTGAACACCGGGGAGCTGTTTTTT
CASSQDVWEGLNTGELFF
>TRBJ2-7|TRBV29-1|.|12|.
TGCAGCGTTGTGGAGGGGTCCTACGAGCAGTACTTC
CSVVEGSYEQYF
>TRBJ2-1|TRBV9|TRBD2|16|.
TGTGCCAGCAGCGCCATGAGCGGGGGGGCCGTCGATGAGCAGTTCTTC
CASSAMSGGAVDEQFF
>TRBJ2-5|TRBV4-2|TRBD2|16|.
TGTGCCAGCAGCCAAGATAGCGGGGCCGGGCAAGATACCCAGTACTTC
CASSQDSGAGQDTQYF
>TRBJ2-5|TRBV30|TRBD2|15|once
TGTGCCTGGAGTGTTTCCAGGGAGGGCCGAGAGACCCAGTACTTC
CAWSVSREGRETQYF
>TRBJ1-5|TRBV2|TRBD1|14|.
TGTGCCAGCGCGGGGACAGGGAGATATCAGCCCCAGCATTTT
CASAGTGRYQPQHF
>TRBJ2-7|TRBV27|TRBD1|17|.
TGTGCCAGCAGTTTATCCGACAGGGGGGTGGGAGTTAACGAGCAGTACTTC
CASSLSDRGVGVNEQYF
>TRBJ1-5|TRBV5-1|TRBD1|16|once
TGCGCCAGCAGCTTGGCCCCGGACAGGTTCAATCAGCCCCAGCATTTT
CASSLAPDRFNQPQHF
>TRBJ2-5|TRBV11-3|.|14|.
TGTGCCAGCAGCTTACAGATCGGGGAAGAGACCCAGTACTTC
CASSLQIGEETQYF
>TRBJ2-1|TRBV19|TRBD1|14|.
TGTGCCAGTAGGTCGGACAGGGGGCACAATGAGCAGTTCTTC
CASRSDRGHNEQFF
>TRBJ1-5|TRBV5-6|TRBD1|16|.
TGTGCCAGCAGTAAACAGGGGGCCCCCGGCAATCAGCCCCAGCATTTT
CASSKQGAPGNQPQHF
>TRBJ1-6|TRBV4-3|TRBD1|16|.
TGCGCCAGCAGCCCGCCAAGGACAGGGGTTTACTCCCCCCTCCACTTT
CASSPPRTGVYSPLHF
>TRBJ1-5|TRBV4-1|TRBD1|17|once
TGCGCCAGCAGCCAACTCATCGGACAGGGGGTGGGTCAGCCCCAGCATTTT
CASSQLIGQGVGQPQHF
>TRBJ1-4|TRBV18|TRBD1|15|.
TGTGCCAGCTCATTAGACAGGGGAACTAATGAAAAACTGTTTTTT
CASSLDRGTNEKLFF
>TRBJ1-2|TRBV18|.|13|.
TGTGCCAGCTCATCGACAGTAAATAATGGCTACACCTTC
CASSSTVNNGYTF
>TRBJ1-3|TRBV7-8|.|14|.
TGTGCCAGCAGCCCAAGGGGGTCTGGAAACACCATATATTTT
CASSPRGSGNTIYF
>TRBJ2-5|TRBV6-1|TRBD1|15|once
TGTGCCAGCATGGACAGGGGCTGGTACCAAGAGACCCAGTACTTC
CASMDRGWYQETQYF
>TRBJ1-2|TRBV4-3|.|11|few
TGCGCCAGCAGCAACTTCAATGGCTACACCTTC
CASSNFNGYTF
>TRBJ1-3|TRBV5-1|TRBD1|15|few
TGCGCCAGCAGCAGTACAGGGGGCTATGGAAACACCATATATTTT
CASSSTGGYGNTIYF
>TRBJ2-2|TRBV5-1|.|15|.
TGCGCCAGCAGCTTGAATCCCACGAACACCGGGGAGCTGTTTTTT
CASSLNPTNTGELFF
>TRBJ1-2|TRBV27|.|15|.
TGTGCCAGCAACCCCCGGGGAGGGCGCCTTTATGGCTACACCTTC
CASNPRGGRLYGYTF
>TRBJ2-7|TRBV11-1|.|13|.
TGTGCCAGCAGCTTAACTGCCACCTACGAGCAGTACTTC
CASSLTATYEQYF